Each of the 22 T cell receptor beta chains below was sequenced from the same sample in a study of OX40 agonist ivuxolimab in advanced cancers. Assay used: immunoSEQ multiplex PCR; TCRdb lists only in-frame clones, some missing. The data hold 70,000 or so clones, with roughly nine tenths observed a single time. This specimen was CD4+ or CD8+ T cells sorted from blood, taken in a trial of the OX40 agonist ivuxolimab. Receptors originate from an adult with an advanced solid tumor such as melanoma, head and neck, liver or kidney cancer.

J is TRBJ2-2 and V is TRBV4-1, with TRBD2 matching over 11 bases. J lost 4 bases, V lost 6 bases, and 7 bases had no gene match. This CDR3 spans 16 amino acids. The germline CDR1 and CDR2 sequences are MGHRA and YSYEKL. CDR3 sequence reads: CASRGSGRAGTGELFF. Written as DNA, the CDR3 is TGCGCCAGCAGGGGTAGCGGGAGGGCGGGCACCGGGGAGCTGTTTTTT.

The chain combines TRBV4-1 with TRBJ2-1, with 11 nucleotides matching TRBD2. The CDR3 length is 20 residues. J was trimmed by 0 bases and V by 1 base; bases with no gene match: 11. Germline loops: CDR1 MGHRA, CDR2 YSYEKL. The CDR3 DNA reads TGCGCCAGCAGCCAAGTCGTGAGGACTAGCGGGTTTAGCTCCTACAATGAGCAGTTCTTC. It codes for CASSQVVRTSGFSSYNEQFF.

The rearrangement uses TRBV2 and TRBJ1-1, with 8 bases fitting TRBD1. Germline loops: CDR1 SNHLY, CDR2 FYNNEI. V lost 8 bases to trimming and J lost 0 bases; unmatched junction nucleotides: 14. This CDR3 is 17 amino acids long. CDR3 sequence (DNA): TGTGCCAGCCAAAGTTCAGGGGGCTTTCACATGAACACTGAAGCTTTCTTT. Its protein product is CASQSSGGFHMNTEAFF.

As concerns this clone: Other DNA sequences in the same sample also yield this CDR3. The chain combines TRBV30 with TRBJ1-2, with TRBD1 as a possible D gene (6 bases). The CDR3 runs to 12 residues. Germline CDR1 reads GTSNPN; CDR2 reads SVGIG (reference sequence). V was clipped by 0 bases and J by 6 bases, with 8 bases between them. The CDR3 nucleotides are TGTGCCTGGAGTGTAGGGGGGGATGGCTACACCTTC. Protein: CAWSVGGDGYTF.

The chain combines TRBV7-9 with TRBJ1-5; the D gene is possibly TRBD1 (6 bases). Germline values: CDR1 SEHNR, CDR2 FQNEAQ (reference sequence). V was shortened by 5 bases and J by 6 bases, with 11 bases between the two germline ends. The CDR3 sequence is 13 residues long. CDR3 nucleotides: TGTGCCAGCAGCCCAATAGGGGGTCAGCCCCAGCATTTT. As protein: CASSPIGGQPQHF.

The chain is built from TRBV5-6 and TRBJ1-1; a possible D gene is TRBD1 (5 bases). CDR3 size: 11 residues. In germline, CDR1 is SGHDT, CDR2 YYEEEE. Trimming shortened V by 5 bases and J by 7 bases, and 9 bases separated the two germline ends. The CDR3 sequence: CASSRQHEAFF. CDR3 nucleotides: TGTGCCAGCAGTAGACAGCATGAAGCTTTCTTT.

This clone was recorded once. CDR3 amino acids: CASSLNPSSGGGGEQFF. The CDR3, as DNA: TGCGCCAGCAGCTTGAACCCCTCTAGCGGGGGCGGGGGTGAGCAGTTCTTC. This rearrangement joins TRBV5-1 to TRBJ2-1; 10 bases agree with TRBD2. CDR3 length: 17 residues. The ends lost 1 base at V and 9 bases at J; junction bases unmatched: 13. Germline V gene data show CDR1 as SGHRS and CDR2 as YFSETQ.

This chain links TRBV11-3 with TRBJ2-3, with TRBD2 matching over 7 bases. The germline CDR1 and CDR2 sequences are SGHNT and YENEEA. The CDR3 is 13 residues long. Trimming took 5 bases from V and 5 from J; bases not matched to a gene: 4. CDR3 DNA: TGTGCCAGCAGCCACGGGAGGCAAGATACGCAGTATTTT. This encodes CASSHGRQDTQYF.

CDR3 sequence: CATSRETGFYEQYF. The CDR3 nucleotides are TGTGCCACCAGCAGAGAGACGGGATTCTACGAGCAGTACTTC. This rearrangement joins TRBV15 to TRBJ2-7; D is possibly TRBD2 (5 bases). The CDR3 extends over 14 amino acids. In germline, CDR1 is LNHNV, CDR2 YYDKDF (reference sequence). Trimming took off 0 bases at V and 3 bases at J, with 9 bases between the two ends.

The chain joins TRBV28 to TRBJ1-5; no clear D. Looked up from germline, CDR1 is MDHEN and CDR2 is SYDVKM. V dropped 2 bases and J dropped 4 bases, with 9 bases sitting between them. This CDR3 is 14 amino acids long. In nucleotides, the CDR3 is TGTGCCAGCAGTTTAGGCAACTCGAATCAGCCCCAGCATTTT. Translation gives CASSLGNSNQPQHF. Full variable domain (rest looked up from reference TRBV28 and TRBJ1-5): DVKVTQSSRYLVKRTGEKVFLECVQDMDHENMFWYRQDPGLGLRLIYFSYDVKMKEKGDIPEGYSVSREKKERFSLILESASTNQTSMYLCASSLGNSNQPQHFGDGTRLSIL.

The CDR3 here is CAISQNRGYEQYF. The CDR3 coding sequence is TGTGCCATCAGTCAAAACAGGGGCTACGAGCAGTACTTC. The chain couples TRBV10-3 to TRBJ2-7; 7 bases align to TRBD1. The V gene's germline CDR1 is ENHRY and CDR2 SYGVKD. This CDR3 has 13 residues. V lost 5 bases and J lost 3; bases outside the gene matches: 4.

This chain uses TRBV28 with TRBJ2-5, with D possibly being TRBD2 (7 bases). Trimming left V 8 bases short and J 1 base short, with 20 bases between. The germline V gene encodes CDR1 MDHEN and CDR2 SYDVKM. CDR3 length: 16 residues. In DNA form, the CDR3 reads TGTGCCAGCTATCAATGGGGGGGGGCGATCCAAGAGACCCAGTACTTC. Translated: CASYQWGGAIQETQYF.

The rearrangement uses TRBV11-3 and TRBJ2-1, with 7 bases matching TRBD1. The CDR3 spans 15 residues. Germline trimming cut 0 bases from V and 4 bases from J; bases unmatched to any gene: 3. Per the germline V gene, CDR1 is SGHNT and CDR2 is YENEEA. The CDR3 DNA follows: TGTGCCAGCAGCTTAGATAGGGGGCAATACAATGAGCAGTTCTTC. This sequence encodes CASSLDRGQYNEQFF. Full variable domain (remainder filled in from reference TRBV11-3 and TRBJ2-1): EAGVVQSPRYKIIEKKQPVAFWCNPISGHNTLYWYLQNLGQGPELLIRYENEEAVDDSQLPKDRFSAERLKGVDSTLKIQPAELGDSAVYLCASSLDRGQYNEQFFGPGTRLTVL.

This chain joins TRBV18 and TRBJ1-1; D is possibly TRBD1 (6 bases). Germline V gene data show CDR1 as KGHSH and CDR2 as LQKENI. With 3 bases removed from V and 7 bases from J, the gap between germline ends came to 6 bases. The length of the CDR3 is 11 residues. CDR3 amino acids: CASSPDSEAFF. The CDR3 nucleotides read TGTGCCAGCTCACCGGACAGTGAAGCTTTCTTT.

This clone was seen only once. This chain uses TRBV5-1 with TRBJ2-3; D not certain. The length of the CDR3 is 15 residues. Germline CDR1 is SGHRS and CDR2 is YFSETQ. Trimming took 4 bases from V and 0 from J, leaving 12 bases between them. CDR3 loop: CASSPDGTSTDTQYF. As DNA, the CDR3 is TGCGCCAGCAGCCCTGATGGCACTAGCACAGATACGCAGTATTTT.

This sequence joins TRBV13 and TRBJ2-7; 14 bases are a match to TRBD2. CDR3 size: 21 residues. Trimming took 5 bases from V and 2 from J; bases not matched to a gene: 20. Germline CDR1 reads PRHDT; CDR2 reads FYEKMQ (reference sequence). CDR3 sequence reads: CASSPPRGPGLAGASPYEQYF. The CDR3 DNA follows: TGTGCCAGCAGCCCACCCCGCGGTCCGGGACTAGCGGGAGCGTCCCCCTACGAGCAGTACTTC.

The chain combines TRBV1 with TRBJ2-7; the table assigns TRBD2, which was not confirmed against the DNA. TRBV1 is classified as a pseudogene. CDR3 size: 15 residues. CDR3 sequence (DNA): TGCACCAGCAGCCAAGAAACCGGGAATCGGTACGAGCAGTACTTC. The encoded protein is CTSSQETGNRYEQYF.

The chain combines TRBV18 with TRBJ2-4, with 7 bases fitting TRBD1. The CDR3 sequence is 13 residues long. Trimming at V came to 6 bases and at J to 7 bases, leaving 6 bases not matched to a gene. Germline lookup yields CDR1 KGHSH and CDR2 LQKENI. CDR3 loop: CASSLQGRNIQYF. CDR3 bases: TGTGCCAGCTCTCTACAGGGGCGGAACATTCAGTACTTC.

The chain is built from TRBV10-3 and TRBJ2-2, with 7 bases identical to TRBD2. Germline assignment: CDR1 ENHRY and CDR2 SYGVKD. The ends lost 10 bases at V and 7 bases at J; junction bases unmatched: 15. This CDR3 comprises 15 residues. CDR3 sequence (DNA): TGTGCCACCGCCCTGGCGGGAGCGAGTAACGGGGAGCTGTTTTTT. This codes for CATALAGASNGELFF.

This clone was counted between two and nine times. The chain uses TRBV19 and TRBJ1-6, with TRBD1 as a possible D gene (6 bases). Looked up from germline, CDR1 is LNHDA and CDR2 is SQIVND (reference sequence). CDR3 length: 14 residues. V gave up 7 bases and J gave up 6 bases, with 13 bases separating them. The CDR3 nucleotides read TGTGCCAGTACCCTAGGACAGAGTAATTCACCCCTCCACTTT. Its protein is CASTLGQSNSPLHF.

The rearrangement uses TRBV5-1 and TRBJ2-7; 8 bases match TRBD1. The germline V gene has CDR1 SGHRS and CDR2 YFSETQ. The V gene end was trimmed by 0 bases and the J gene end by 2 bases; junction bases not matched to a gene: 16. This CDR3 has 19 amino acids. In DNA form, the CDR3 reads TGCGCCAGCAGCTTGGGCCCATTGGGGACGGGGACAGGAACCTACGAGCAGTACTTC. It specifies CASSLGPLGTGTGTYEQYF.

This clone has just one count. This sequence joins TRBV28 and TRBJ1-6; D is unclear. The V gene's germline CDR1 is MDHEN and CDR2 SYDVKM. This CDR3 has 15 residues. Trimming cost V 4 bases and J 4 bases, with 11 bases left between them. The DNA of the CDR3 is TGTGCCAGCAGTTCGTGGACGGATTATAATTCACCCCTCCACTTT. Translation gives CASSSWTDYNSPLHF.